This is a list of T cell receptor beta chains from one sample in a study of cytomegalovirus exposure and HLA in healthy donors. The assay was immunoSEQ multiplex PCR, and TCRdb's table has in-frame clones only and misses some. The sample includes more than 55,000 clones. The specimen was PBMCs. The receptors were sampled from a woman aged 40 to 50 in good health and CMV-seropositive. CDR3s include the opening cysteine and the closing phenylalanine or tryptophan. A D gene is named only where the DNA matches it firmly.

D	V	J	CDR3
.	TRBV15	TRBJ2-7	CATSRHQDTSYEQYF
.	TRBV27	TRBJ1-1	CASRPTTRAGLNTEAFF
.	TRBV7-6	TRBJ1-1	CASSLNGAGGDTEAFF
TRBD1	TRBV15	TRBJ2-1	CATSRDKWDRGPEDEQFF
TRBD1	TRBV27	TRBJ1-2	CASTSSDRARGYTF
.	TRBV7-9	TRBJ1-2	CASSSLGGENYGYTF
.	TRBV9	TRBJ2-2	CASSVGGPRGPGELFF
TRBD1	TRBV18	TRBJ2-3	CASSPRDRAPDTQYF
.	TRBV5-1	TRBJ1-1	CASSPGQHDTEAFF
.	TRBV7-2	TRBJ2-7	CASSRGLYEQYF
TRBD2	TRBV19	TRBJ2-7	CASSLAGWGYEQYF
TRBD2	TRBV7-2	TRBJ2-1	CASSQTSLLLEQFF
TRBD1	TRBV19	TRBJ1-5	CASRRGTVYRNQPQHF
.	TRBV11-1	.	CASSLDSRRTYEQYF
TRBD1	TRBV7-9	TRBJ1-1	CASSWGQGAGFGAFF
.	TRBV28	TRBJ2-4	CASSSSQDRRGVKNIQYF
TRBD1	TRBV6-6	TRBJ2-5	CASTPRGREETQYF
.	TRBV5-1	TRBJ2-4	CASSSGQIRAKNIQYF
TRBD2	TRBV5-1	TRBJ2-1	CASSSLPSGGDLGNEQFF
.	TRBV25-1	TRBJ1-1	CATTDPGTFDTEAFF
.	TRBV4-1	TRBJ2-7	CASRPKAAPSSYEQYF
.	TRBV28	TRBJ2-7	CASRTPGDITYEQYF
TRBD1	TRBV19	TRBJ1-2	CASSMTGDGYTF
TRBD2	TRBV4-2	TRBJ2-2	CASSRPGGLLLDTGELFF
TRBD2	TRBV6-4	TRBJ2-1	CASSAQLAGGSYGEQFF
TRBD2	TRBV28	TRBJ2-1	CASRPRTSGSNNEQFF
TRBD2	TRBV5-6	TRBJ2-7	CASSWGLAGPYEQYF
TRBD1	TRBV7-9	TRBJ1-1	CASSPRQGLNTEAFF
TRBD2	TRBV29-1	TRBJ2-7	CSVVPTSGFSYEQYF
TRBD1	TRBV28	TRBJ2-7	CASTSGTDYEQYF
.	TRBV6-6	TRBJ1-4	CASRRTAVWEKLFF
TRBD1	TRBV7-6	TRBJ1-2	CASSPRIDRVEDYGYTF
.	TRBV4-3	TRBJ2-2	CASSQRRGSWGGELFF
TRBD1	TRBV18	TRBJ2-1	CASSPTGQDYNEQFF
TRBD1	TRBV5-1	TRBJ1-2	CASSLVTGAHGYTF
.	TRBV4-3	TRBJ1-1	CASSHASKWGVVDNGTEAFF
TRBD1	TRBV28	TRBJ1-2	CASEGDRFNYGYTF
TRBD2	TRBV19	TRBJ2-7	CASSINFERGSYEQYF
.	TRBV27	TRBJ2-3	CASSPRGSVSTDTQYF
.	TRBV7-9	TRBJ1-2	CASSYLRGGGSISYGYTF
.	TRBV9	TRBJ2-5	CASSPQTWSGEQYF
.	TRBV5-6	TRBJ2-5	CASRTGWGETQYF
.	TRBV28	TRBJ1-4	CASSLTKRWHEKLFF